This T cell receptor beta chain derives from a study of human T cells and chemical hapten exposure (dated by TCRdb to the early 2020s). Study-wide context: For sensitization, 2% DPC in acetone was applied to a 2 cm by 2 cm area of upper inner arm skin. Throughout the study period of around 24 weeks, patients also received therapeutic DPC doses to the scalp every week. Patch tests used Finn chambers with 0.01% DPC on the upper back, scored after 6 days by International Contact Dermatitis Research Group standards. The mostly female patient cohort included alopecia areata with under or over 50% scalp involvement, alopecia totalis and alopecia universalis. Libraries were combined into a pool for sequencing, and differences in TCR yield between samples came mainly from small differences in library volumes within the pool. This study followed changes in the peripheral blood TCR repertoire in vivo during primary and secondary sensitization of alopecia patients to the hapten diphenylcyclopropenone (DPC). Patient blood was sampled pre-sensitization (week 0) and at 2, 6 and about 24 weeks after DPC sensitization. Blood for TCR sequencing was provided by twenty-nine alopecia patients at one to four time points (pre-sensitization, 2, 6 and 24 weeks). The full study reports these points: Patch test score correlated positively with the number of PT1 expanded TCRs, reaching significance at thresholds 8, 16 and 32 but not at 4. DPC sensitization did not change how many TCRs were above 1 in 1000 frequency, and no evidence was found of alterations in global repertoire structure. Compared with pre-sensitization or healthy control sets, expanded TCRs formed significantly more large CDR3 similarity clusters, which is consistent with antigen-driven responses. Repeated subsampling changed both the strength of the expansion versus patch-test correlation and the threshold at which the correlation became significant. Because every patient had alopecia, a presumed autoimmune disease, the patients' immune response might differ from that of healthy individuals.

This specimen's time point label, interpreted: patch test 2, 6 weeks after DPC sensitization. Read against the paper, the sample's treatment or condition label means: therapeutic diphenylcyclopropenone sensitization with weekly scalp DPC. At every patch-test visit, the blood draw took place before the patch test was put on. To be eligible, patients had to be aged 18 to 70, diagnosed with alopecia and judged suitable for DPC therapy, while pregnant patients were excluded. Total RNA was isolated from unfractionated whole blood collected in Tempus Blood RNA tubes. Of note for this clonotype: The antigen it binds to is not known. One base away there is no much larger clone; base qualities are not given.

The library was made by RACE. The sequencer listed for this sample is NextSeq 500. During library preparation, unique molecular identifiers were attached to individual cDNA molecules so that TCRs could be counted in a quantitative, reproducible way. For every blood RNA sample, sequencing covered both the TCR alpha and TCR beta chains. Under the source paper's analysis protocol: The median number of TCRs per sample was approximately 96,000, ranging from 23,224 to 690,600. V, J and CDR3 annotation of the TCR reads was carried out using the Decombinator software suite. To make PS versus PT1 abundance plots, every sample was subsampled to the same number of TCRs (28,000). Expanded TCRs were defined as absent before sensitization and observed at least eight times at the 2-week time point. TCRdb reran the public reads through fastp at Q25 and MiXCR, keeping productive beta chains. For every CDR3 protein sequence, its rows merge into one entry that carries the most common genes and DNA. TCRdb's processing, not the authors', yielded these V and J calls. The sample profile shows approximately 120,000 distinct CDR3 sequences; about a tenth of them were found once. The biggest ten clones account for over 3% of the sample.

The clonotype comes from a woman in her thirties or forties with alopecia areata. Some clones in this sample may be carry-over from other donors' samples. Sequencing used whole blood, obtained in connection with sensitization to the hapten diphenylcyclopropenone (DPC).

The CDR3 here reads CASSIWPGPYNEQFF. The nucleotide sequence reads as follows: TGTGCCAGTAGTATATGGCCGGGGCCTTACAATGAGCAGTTCTTC. The chain is made from TRBV19 and TRBJ2-1; the D gene is perhaps TRBD1 or TRBD2, each of them matching over 5 bases. The trim is 2 bases for V and 4 bases for J, with a gap of 12 bases between the germline ends. From a lookup of the germline V gene (reference sequence), CDR1 and CDR2 are LNHDA and SQIVND. Its CDR3 holds 15 amino acids, cysteine through phenylalanine. Only the CDR3 portion is preserved as DNA: 45 bases, with reading frame beginning at the first base.